These 27 T cell receptor beta chains were all obtained from the same sample, sequenced in a study of T cell responses to AZD1222 COVID-19 vaccine. Only in-frame clones appear in the TCRdb table, and some are missing; sequencing was by immunoSEQ multiplex PCR. The sample includes some 90,000 clones, around nine tenths of them seen just once. Sequencing used peripheral blood, obtained on day 0 of AZD1222 vaccination. The receptor source for this set is an adult in good health.

The chain couples TRBV7-6 to TRBJ1-6; D gene uncertain. CDR3 size: 14 residues. Germline CDR1 reads SGHVS; CDR2 reads FNYEAQ. Trimming removed 5 bases from V and 6 bases from J, with 11 bases in between. The CDR3, as DNA: TGTGCCAGCAGCCCTGGGATCCGTAATTCACCCCTCCACTTT. Encoded protein: CASSPGIRNSPLHF. Full variable domain (rest looked up from reference TRBV7-6 and TRBJ1-6): GAGVSQSPRYKVTKRGQDVALRCDPISGHVSLYWYRQALGQGPEFLTYFNYEAQQDKSGLPNDRFSAERPEGSISTLTIQRTEQRDSAMYRCASSPGIRNSPLHFGNGTRLTVT.

This sequence joins TRBV19 and TRBJ1-1; D gene uncertain. The CDR3 is 15 residues long. Trimming stripped 3 bases from V and 0 bases from J, with 11 bases between. The germline CDR1 and CDR2 sequences are LNHDA and SQIVND (reference sequence). CDR3 DNA: TGTGCCAGTAGTATTCCACGGGGTTTGAACACTGAAGCTTTCTTT. This translates into CASSIPRGLNTEAFF.

The chain couples TRBV4-2 to TRBJ2-7; no firm D call. There are 13 residues in the CDR3. Germline V CDR1 and CDR2: LGHNA, YNFKEQ. Trimming left V 4 bases short and J 1 base short, with 8 bases between. In DNA form, the CDR3 reads TGTGCCAGCAGCCCGGATACTTCCTACGAGCAGTACTTC. Amino acid sequence: CASSPDTSYEQYF.

The chain is built from TRBV18 and TRBJ1-2, with 7 bases identical to TRBD1. Germline values: CDR1 KGHSH, CDR2 LQKENI. J gave up 8 bases and V 0 bases, and 3 bases lay outside the gene matches. This CDR3 is 13 amino acids long. The DNA for the CDR3 is TGTGCCAGCTCACCACCGACAGGGTTGGGCTACACCTTC. Its protein is CASSPPTGLGYTF.

This chain connects TRBV3-1 (or the pseudogene TRBV3-2) to TRBJ1-2; D is possibly TRBD1 (6 bases). This CDR3 contains 15 residues. Looked up from germline, CDR1 is LGHDT and CDR2 is YNNKEL (reference sequence). V lost 0 bases, J lost 8 bases, and 16 bases lay in between. CDR3 nucleotides: TGTGCCAGCAGCCAAGATTGGCAGGGGCGCGGCGGCTACACCTTC. Encoded protein: CASSQDWQGRGGYTF.

This sequence joins TRBV11-1 and TRBJ1-5; D remains ambiguous. Germline loops: CDR1 SGHAT, CDR2 FQDESV (reference sequence). The CDR3 contains 13 residues. Trimming removed 0 bases at V and 5 bases at J, with 5 bases between. DNA of the CDR3: TGTGCCAGCAGCTTAGCCCAGTATCAGCCCCAGCATTTT. Its protein is CASSLAQYQPQHF.

This clone occurred once. The CDR3 here is CASSEVETINYGYTF. The CDR3 DNA reads TGTGCCAGCAGTGAAGTTGAGACGATAAACTATGGCTACACCTTC. The chain has TRBV6-1 and TRBJ1-2; no firm D call. Germline assignment: CDR1 MNHNS and CDR2 SASEGT. The CDR3 runs 15 residues. V lost 1 base, J lost 2 bases, and 11 bases lay in between.

The chain uses TRBV27 and TRBJ2-4, with TRBD1 matching 9 bases. J gave up 9 bases and V 6 bases, and 6 bases lay outside the gene matches. CDR1 is MNHEY and CDR2 is SMNVEV in the germline V gene (reference sequence). The CDR3 runs 13 residues. This CDR3 is CASSGQGRGIQYF. The DNA for the CDR3 is TGTGCCAGCAGCGGACAGGGGCGGGGCATTCAGTACTTC.

The rearrangement joins TRBV7-9 to TRBJ2-7; 8 positions agree with TRBD1. CDR1 SEHNR and CDR2 FQNEAQ come from the germline V gene (reference sequence). The CDR3 contains 13 residues. The V gene end was trimmed by 6 bases and the J gene end by 1 base; junction bases not matched to a gene: 2. The CDR3 bases are TGTGCCAGCAGGGACAGGGCGTCCTACGAGCAGTACTTC. Its translation is CASRDRASYEQYF.

This clone has more than one count but fewer than ten. V gene TRBV21-1 combines with J gene TRBJ2-1; the tabulated D call, TRBD1, remains unverified against the DNA. TRBV21-1 is a pseudogene. The CDR3 is made up of 18 amino acids. This chain's CDR3 is CASSKARVEGTEYNEQFF. The CDR3 DNA reads TGTGCCAGCAGCAAAGCGCGGGTCGAAGGGACAGAATACAATGAGCAGTTCTTC.

The chain links TRBV5-5 to TRBJ1-1; unclear D gene. The CDR3 is made up of 15 amino acids. V lost 4 bases and J lost 1, with 14 bases in between. Germline CDR1 is SGHKS and CDR2 is YYEKEE (reference sequence). Here the CDR3 DNA reads TGTGCCAGCAGCCTGTGGCCTTCTTGGAACACTGAAGCTTTCTTT. Amino acid sequence: CASSLWPSWNTEAFF.

The rearrangement uses TRBV28 and TRBJ2-1, with D possibly being TRBD1 or TRBD2 (6 bases each). Germline V CDR1 and CDR2: MDHEN, SYDVKM. The CDR3 is 13 residues long. V was clipped by 5 bases and J by 9 bases, with 14 bases between them. The CDR3: CASSDNWGAEQFF. The CDR3 coding sequence is TGTGCCAGCAGTGATAACTGGGGGGCTGAGCAGTTCTTC.

The chain uses TRBV13 and TRBJ2-3, with 7 bases that match TRBD2. The V and J ends lost 5 bases and 8 bases, in that order; junction bases with no gene match: 7. The CDR3 covers 13 residues. The germline CDR1 and CDR2 sequences are PRHDT and FYEKMQ (reference sequence). CDR3 sequence reads: CASSPQGGITQYF. CDR3 sequence (DNA): TGTGCCAGCAGCCCGCAGGGAGGGATTACGCAGTATTTT.

The CDR3 spells CASRQTGWTGGTEAFF. As DNA, the CDR3 is TGTGCCAGCAGACAGACAGGGTGGACGGGGGGGACTGAAGCTTTCTTT. J is TRBJ1-1 and V is TRBV28, with 7 bases matching TRBD1. This CDR3 spans 16 amino acids. V shed 6 bases, J shed 5 bases, and the junction held 15 bases outside the gene matches. Germline CDR1 reads MDHEN; CDR2 reads SYDVKM.

A word on this clone: The same CDR3 can be traced to other DNA sequences in this sample. The chain links TRBV6-6 to TRBJ2-1; D not certain. This CDR3 spans 12 amino acids. Per germline, CDR1 MNHNY and CDR2 SVGAGI (reference sequence). With 5 bases removed from V and 2 bases from J, the gap between germline ends came to 4 bases. DNA of the CDR3: TGTGCCAGCAGTCGACCCTACAATGAGCAGTTCTTC. It codes for CASSRPYNEQFF.

The gene calls are TRBV11-2 and TRBJ2-1; D remains unclear. This CDR3 region has 14 residues. The V gene's germline CDR1 is SGHAT and CDR2 FQNNGV. The ends were cut back, 5 bases at V and 5 bases at J, with 13 bases in the middle. In nucleotides, the CDR3 is TGTGCCAGCAGCCTCCGAGGACCAAACAATGAGCAGTTCTTC. Protein: CASSLRGPNNEQFF.

This clone was seen a single time. The rearrangement uses TRBV2 and TRBJ1-6; TRBD1 agrees at 8 bases. From germline, CDR1 is SNHLY and CDR2 FYNNEI. This CDR3 is built from 15 residues. Germline trimming cut 6 bases from V and 7 bases from J; bases unmatched to any gene: 8. Here the CDR3 DNA reads TGTGCCAGCAGCTCCTCGACAGGGGAGAATTCACCCCTCCACTTT. This codes for CASSSSTGENSPLHF.

This clone was seen a handful of times. V usage is TRBV2 and J usage is TRBJ2-5, with TRBD2 matching over 11 bases. The CDR3 has 16 amino acids. Trimming cost V 6 bases and J 1 base; bases outside gene matches: 7. Germline-derived CDR1 and CDR2 are SNHLY and FYNNEI. The CDR3 DNA is TGTGCCAGCAGGACTAGCGGGGCCGCCGCCCAAGAGACCCAGTACTTC. It codes for CASRTSGAAAQETQYF.

The sample holds one count of this clone. The V and J genes are TRBV28 and TRBJ1-2; D call uncertain. In germline, CDR1 is MDHEN, CDR2 SYDVKM. CDR3 size: 14 residues. V shed 6 bases and J shed 2 bases, with 13 bases lying between them. CDR3 protein: CASRPPGRNYGYTF. The CDR3 DNA follows: TGTGCCAGCAGACCACCTGGGAGAAACTATGGCTACACCTTC.

A single count supports this clone. The chain carries TRBV7-2 and TRBJ1-1, with D perhaps matching TRBD1 (5 bases). With 5 bases removed from V and 6 bases from J, the gap between germline ends came to 13 bases. The CDR3 totals 13 residues. Germline assignment: CDR1 SGHTA and CDR2 FQGNSA. The CDR3 loop reads CASSPRQRPEAFF. CDR3 DNA: TGTGCCAGCAGCCCCAGACAGAGACCTGAAGCTTTCTTT.

V is TRBV18 and J is TRBJ1-4, with 8 bases matching TRBD1. This CDR3 contains 16 residues. The germline V gene encodes CDR1 KGHSH and CDR2 LQKENI. V lost 3 bases and J lost 5; bases outside the gene matches: 8. The DNA of the CDR3 is TGTGCCAGCTCACCTCAGCGGGACAGGTTAAATGAAAAACTGTTTTTT. Protein sequence: CASSPQRDRLNEKLFF.

The gene calls are TRBV19 and TRBJ1-5, with TRBD1 as a possible D gene (6 bases). V gave up 9 bases and J gave up 3 bases, with 12 bases separating them. Germline V lookup: CDR1 LNHDA, CDR2 SQIVND (reference sequence). CDR3 length: 13 amino acids. The CDR3 spells CASQYRVNQPQHF. In nucleotides, the CDR3 is TGTGCCAGCCAGTACAGGGTCAATCAGCCCCAGCATTTT.

The chain is built from TRBV7-9 and TRBJ1-2; TRBD1 agrees at 7 bases. Germline CDR1 and CDR2: SEHNR and FQNEAQ (reference sequence). This CDR3 has 14 residues. The junction had 6 bases not matched to a gene; V was cut back by 5 bases and J by 3 bases. In DNA, the CDR3 is TGTGCCAGCAGCCAACAGGGGCTGTACTATGGCTACACCTTC. Translating it yields CASSQQGLYYGYTF. Drawing the rest from reference TRBV7-9 and TRBJ1-2, the complete variable domain is DTGVSQNPRHKITKRGQNVTFRCDPISEHNRLYWYRQTLGQGPEFLTYFQNEAQLEKSRLLSDRFSAERPKGSFSTLEIQRTEQGDSAMYLCASSQQGLYYGYTFGSGTRLTVV.

The chain carries TRBV3-1 (or the pseudogene TRBV3-2) and TRBJ2-7; no definite D call. CDR1 is LGHDT and CDR2 is YNNKEL in the germline V gene (reference sequence). Trimming removed 0 bases from V and 4 bases from J, with 10 bases in between. The CDR3 has 14 residues. The CDR3 DNA follows: TGTGCCAGCAGCCAAGAATGGCCGGTATACGAGCAGTACTTC. Translation gives CASSQEWPVYEQYF.

The chain carries TRBV7-9 and TRBJ1-2; maybe TRBD1 (6 bases). The CDR3 extends over 16 amino acids. V was pared by 5 bases and J by 2 bases, with 18 bases between. Germline assignment: CDR1 SEHNR and CDR2 FQNEAQ (reference sequence). The CDR3: CASSIPQGSYNYGYTF. CDR3 nucleotide sequence: TGTGCCAGCAGCATACCTCAGGGGAGTTACAACTATGGCTACACCTTC.

The chain couples TRBV18 to TRBJ2-7; TRBD1 is a possible D gene (6 bases). Germline values: CDR1 KGHSH, CDR2 LQKENI. The CDR3 contains 13 residues. Trimming shortened V by 6 bases and J by 3 bases, and 12 bases separated the two germline ends. The CDR3 is CASSPGQVYEQYF. CDR3 coding DNA: TGTGCCAGCTCGCCGGGACAAGTCTACGAGCAGTACTTC.

This clone was seen only once. V and J are TRBV6-5 and TRBJ2-7; possibly TRBD2 for D (5 bases). The length of the CDR3 is 11 residues. Germline V gene sequence: CDR1 MNHEY, CDR2 SVGAGI. V lost 6 bases and J lost 5, with 8 bases in between. The chain's CDR3 is CASRERDEQYF. DNA of the CDR3: TGTGCCAGCAGGGAGAGGGACGAGCAGTACTTC.